The 14 T cell receptor beta chains given below trace back to one sample, sequenced in a study of T-cell reconstitution after alpha-beta-depleted transplantation in children. Unique molecular identifiers were used in preparing the TCRbeta library. MiXCR, run by TCRdb on the PCR reads, gives a single entry per CDR3 protein. This table holds around 530,000 distinct CDR3 sequences, about 31% found once. The material was PBMCs from the stem cell graft donor, obtained from the stem cell graft. These TCRs come from a human donor who donated a stem cell graft to a child with aplastic anemia.

This clonotype came up a few times. The chain carries TRBV20-1 and TRBJ2-5; unclear D gene. From germline, CDR1 is DFQATT and CDR2 SNEGSKA (reference sequence). The V gene lost 4 bases and the J gene lost 5 bases, with 8 bases spanning the gap. There are 11 residues in the CDR3. The CDR3 loop is CSAKVRETQYF. For the CDR3, the DNA is TGCAGTGCTAAGGTTCGGGAGACCCAGTACTTC.

The chain employs TRBV11-2 and TRBJ1-2; D may be TRBD1 (6 bases). Germline CDR1 and CDR2: SGHAT and FQNNGV. V lost 5 bases and J lost 4, with 17 bases in between. The CDR3 covers 15 residues. CDR3 bases: TGTGCCAGCAGCCAAGAAATGACAGGTTCCTATGGCTACACCTTC. It codes for CASSQEMTGSYGYTF.

The V call is TRBV10-3, the J call TRBJ2-7; 7 bases are a match to TRBD1. This CDR3 has 14 residues. The germline gives CDR1 ENHRY, CDR2 SYGVKD. V lost 9 bases to trimming and J lost 6 bases; unmatched junction nucleotides: 14. The CDR3 DNA reads TGTGCCATTTCTACTACGACCGGGACAGTCGAGCAGTACGTC. It specifies CAISTTTGTVEQYV.

This clonotype was detected a few times. This chain joins TRBV5-1 and TRBJ1-2; tentatively, D is TRBD1 (5 bases). The CDR3 length is 17 residues. V was shortened by 4 bases and J by 0 bases, with 19 bases between the two germline ends. Germline assignment: CDR1 SGHRS and CDR2 YFSETQ. CDR3 DNA: TGCGCCAGCAGCCAGTACGGGGACCGAGGAACTAACTATGGCTACACCTTC. Translation gives CASSQYGDRGTNYGYTF.

The chain couples TRBV18 to TRBJ2-7, with 10 nucleotides matching TRBD2. The CDR3 covers 14 residues. V gave up 9 bases and J gave up 2 bases; unmatched junction bases: 7. Germline assignment: CDR1 KGHSH and CDR2 LQKENI. The CDR3 bases are TGTGCCAGTTCGCAGCGGGAGGGGACCTACGAGCAGTACTTC. Encoded protein: CASSQREGTYEQYF.

The chain carries TRBV5-4 and TRBJ2-5; a weak D match, TRBD1 (5 bases). V lost 4 bases and J lost 2, with 18 bases in between. The CDR3 has 16 residues. CDR1 is SGHNT and CDR2 is YYREEE in the germline V gene (reference sequence). CDR3 region: CASSTGRRQRQETQYF. CDR3 nucleotide sequence: TGTGCCAGCAGCACAGGCCGAAGACAGAGACAAGAGACCCAGTACTTC.

The V and J genes are TRBV12-3 or TRBV12-4 and TRBJ2-1; D is unclear. V was shortened by 7 bases and J by 3 bases, with 13 bases between the two germline ends. The CDR3 is made up of 14 amino acids. CDR3 nucleotides: TGTGCCAGCATCAACTGGGCACTCTACAATGAGCAGTTCTTC. Protein: CASINWALYNEQFF.

The chain combines TRBV20-1 with TRBJ2-7, with 7 positions matching TRBD1. This CDR3 spans 13 amino acids. The V and J ends lost 4 bases and 5 bases, in that order; junction bases with no gene match: 8. In germline, CDR1 is DFQATT, CDR2 SNEGSKA (reference sequence). CDR3 amino acids: CSATPTGQDEQYF. CDR3 nucleotide sequence: TGCAGTGCTACACCGACAGGGCAGGACGAGCAGTACTTC.

The rearrangement uses TRBV10-2 and TRBJ1-1; the D is unclear. The CDR3 is 14 residues long. V gave up 8 bases and J gave up 1 base, with 14 bases separating them. Per the germline V gene, CDR1 is WSHSY and CDR2 is SAAADI. The CDR3 is CASLYGSQNTEAFF. The CDR3 DNA is TGCGCCAGCCTCTATGGGTCTCAGAACACTGAAGCTTTCTTT.

CDR3 region: CASSYSLNQPQHF. Here the CDR3 DNA reads TGTGCCAGCAGTTACAGTCTTAATCAGCCCCAGCATTTT. The J gene is TRBJ1-5, the V gene TRBV12-3 or TRBV12-4; no firm D call. V was pared by 4 bases and J by 4 bases, with 8 bases between. This CDR3 contains 13 residues.

This clonotype was seen more than once but under ten times. This chain uses TRBV5-1 with TRBJ2-2; the D is unclear. V lost 0 bases to trimming and J lost 4 bases, with 7 bases between them. This CDR3 region has 14 residues. Germline CDR1 reads SGHRS; CDR2 reads YFSETQ. This CDR3 reads CASSLEPSTGELFF. The CDR3 coding sequence is TGCGCCAGCAGCTTGGAACCCTCCACCGGGGAGCTGTTTTTT.

The V call is TRBV15, the J call TRBJ2-5, with D perhaps given as TRBD1 or TRBD2 (5 bases each). CDR3 length: 15 amino acids. Per germline, CDR1 LNHNV and CDR2 YYDKDF (reference sequence). With 0 bases removed from V and 5 bases from J, the gap between germline ends came to 13 bases. The CDR3 loop reads CATSRDRGRGETQYF. CDR3 bases: TGTGCCACCAGCAGAGATCGGGGCAGAGGGGAGACCCAGTACTTC.

This clonotype was counted only a few times. The chain recombines TRBV20-1 with TRBJ2-7, with 11 bases matching TRBD2. CDR3 size: 13 residues. Trimming removed 3 bases from V and 3 bases from J; junction bases left unmatched: 1. The germline V gene has CDR1 DFQATT and CDR2 SNEGSKA (reference sequence). CDR3 sequence reads: CSARGTSGYEQYF. Written as DNA, the CDR3 is TGCAGTGCTAGGGGGACTAGCGGCTACGAGCAGTACTTC.

This clonotype came up many times. The DNA of the CDR3 is TGTGCCAGCTCACAAACCGGGACAACCTACGAGCAGTACTTC. Its protein is CASSQTGTTYEQYF. The V gene is TRBV18, the J gene TRBJ2-7, with a tentative D call TRBD1 (6 bases). Deletions cut 4 bases from V and 2 bases from J, with 12 bases between. Germline CDR1 is KGHSH and CDR2 is LQKENI. The CDR3 sequence is 14 residues long.